The clone carrying this T cell receptor (beta chain) was picked up a small number of times. Antigen: not known. This entry is derived from a study of cytomegalovirus exposure and HLA in healthy donors. From germline, CDR1 is SGDLS and CDR2 YYNGEE. The J segment lost 2 bases and the V segment lost 2 bases, leaving 4 bases of the junction unmatched. CDR3 length: 14 amino acids. Study outcomes and limitations: TCR beta V- and J-gene trimming was later associated with a missense DCLRE1C variant. Later analysis showed most CMV-associated TCR beta chains appearing HLA-restricted. In an earlier analysis, productive rearrangement rates for most beta V segments clustered near 87% or 30%. Sequences of the TCR beta chain were said to predict the HLA-A and HLA-B alleles of most subjects accurately.

The primer mix had 60 Vbeta and 13 Jbeta primers. Method: immunoSEQ multiplex PCR; TCRdb's copy keeps in-frame clones and lacks some. This table has approximately 180,000 clones, roughly four fifths appearing once. This TCR was recovered from a girl aged 10 to 17 in good health and CMV-seropositive. The sequenced sample consisted of PBMCs. The V and J genes are TRBV9 and TRBJ2-7; 7 bases agree with TRBD1. CDR3 protein: CASSVSGQPYEQYF. The CDR3 DNA reads TGTGCCAGCAGCGTCTCGGGACAGCCCTACGAGCAGTACTTC.